These T cell receptor beta chains were read from a single sample in a study of blood T cell repertoires in COVID-19. Clones were sequenced by immunoSEQ multiplex PCR, and TCRdb holds only the in-frame ones, with some missing. The table lists 80,000 to 100,000 clones, around 88% of them singletons. Sequences were obtained from peripheral blood. The receptors here all came from a man aged 50 or older with COVID-19, enrolled during active disease. Both conserved end residues are part of each CDR3. D genes are given only for firm matches. Not every row has a clone size; where given, it reads once, few, many or a size class.

CDR3	DNA	V	J	size	D
CASSLGAENTEAFF	TGTGCCAGCAGCTTAGGTGCGGAGAACACTGAAGCTTTCTTT	TRBV7-2	TRBJ1-1	NA	NA
CASSYLGSSGANVLTF	TGTGCCAGCAGTTACCTTGGGAGCTCTGGGGCCAACGTCCTGACTTTC	TRBV6-6	TRBJ2-6	NA	NA
CASSLQTGVSYNEQFF	TGCGCCAGCAGCTTACAGACAGGGGTCTCCTACAATGAGCAGTTCTTC	TRBV5-1	TRBJ2-1	NA	TRBD1
CASRDRGGPTEAFF	TGTGCCAGTCGGGACAGGGGGGGACCCACTGAAGCTTTCTTT	TRBV19	TRBJ1-1	NA	TRBD1
CAIRLQGASGELFF	TGTGCCATCAGACTACAGGGGGCAAGCGGGGAGCTGTTTTTT	TRBV10-3	TRBJ2-2	once	TRBD1
CASSTRDYDYEQYF	TGCGCCAGCAGCACCCGGGACTATGACTACGAGCAGTACTTC	TRBV5-1	TRBJ2-7	NA	TRBD2
CASSEEYSGNTIYF	TGTGCCAGCAGTGAGGAGTACTCTGGAAACACCATATATTTT	TRBV2	TRBJ1-3	NA	NA
CASRDRDSHPYNEQFF	TGTGCCAGCAGGGATCGGGACAGCCACCCCTACAATGAGCAGTTCTTC	TRBV7-6	TRBJ2-1	NA	TRBD1
CASSEGVSLAGSDTQYF	TGCGCCAGCAGTGAGGGGGTTTCACTAGCGGGTTCAGATACGCAGTATTTT	TRBV10-1	TRBJ2-3	NA	TRBD2
CASSPESRTIYF	TGTGCCAGCAGTCCTGAGTCTCGCACCATATATTTT	TRBV6-5	TRBJ1-3	NA	NA
CASSLLRDSSYEQYF	TGTGCCAGCAGCTTACTCCGGGACAGCTCCTACGAGCAGTACTTC	TRBV5-4	TRBJ2-7	NA	TRBD1
CASTGRGQMGYGYTF	TGTGCCAGCACGGGCAGGGGGCAAATGGGCTATGGCTACACCTTC	TRBV6-5	TRBJ1-2	NA	TRBD1
CASSMEGRRNEQYF	TGTGCCAGTAGTATGGAGGGAAGGAGGAACGAGCAGTACTTC	TRBV19	TRBJ2-7	NA	NA
CASSTGTGMSQPQHF	TGTGCCAGCAGCACCGGGACAGGGATGTCCCAGCCCCAGCATTTT	TRBV6-5	TRBJ1-5	NA	TRBD1
CASRPIPSSYNEQFF	TGTGCCAGCAGACCCATCCCTAGCTCCTACAATGAGCAGTTCTTC	TRBV7-9	TRBJ2-1	NA	NA
CASSLARGYGYTF	TGTGCCAGCAGTTTAGCGCGGGGGTATGGCTACACCTTC	TRBV12-3/TRBV12-4	TRBJ1-2	NA	NA
CSVAPNGYTF	TGCAGCGTGGCCCCAAATGGCTACACCTTC	TRBV29-1	TRBJ1-2	once	NA
CASSMTGNTGELFF	TGTGCCAGCAGCATGACAGGGAACACCGGGGAGCTGTTTTTT	TRBV6-5	TRBJ2-2	NA	NA
CASSPTSGGTDTQYF	TGTGCCAGCTCTCCGACTAGCGGGGGGACAGATACGCAGTATTTT	TRBV6-4	TRBJ2-3	NA	TRBD2
CASSEGRLYNSPLHF	TGTGCCAGCAGTGAGGGCAGGTTGTATAATTCACCCCTCCACTTT	TRBV2	TRBJ1-6	NA	NA
CASSPPKTVEAFF	TGTGCCAGCAGTCCTCCAAAGACAGTTGAAGCTTTCTTT	TRBV28	TRBJ1-1	NA	NA
CASSLRGNYNSPLHF	TGTGCCAGCAGTTTAAGAGGGAATTATAATTCACCCCTCCACTTT	TRBV27	TRBJ1-6	NA	NA
CASSEGQPNQPQHF	TGTGCCAGCAGCGAGGGACAGCCGAATCAGCCCCAGCATTTT	TRBV5-8	TRBJ1-5	once	TRBD1
CASSQTWGANVLTF	TGTGCCAGCAGTCAGACTTGGGGGGCCAACGTCCTGACTTTC	TRBV2	TRBJ2-6	NA	NA
CASSTGRGHNSPLHF	TGTGCCAGCAGTACCGGGAGGGGGCATAATTCACCCCTCCACTTT	TRBV3-1/TRBV3-2	TRBJ1-6	NA	TRBD1
CASSLARRLGNTIYF	TGTGCCAGCAGCTTAGCCCGTAGACTGGGAAACACCATATATTTT	TRBV7-2	TRBJ1-3	NA	NA
CASSVGRLDYGYTF	TGTGCCAGCAGCGTAGGGCGACTAGACTATGGCTACACCTTC	TRBV9	TRBJ1-2	NA	NA
CASSSRTDRDGAIQYF	TGCGCCAGCAGCTCCCGCACAGACAGGGATGGTGCCATTCAGTACTTC	TRBV5-1	TRBJ2-4	NA	TRBD1
CATSDPRTASNNQPQHF	TGTGCCACCAGTGACCCCCGGACAGCTAGTAACAATCAGCCCCAGCATTTT	TRBV24-1	TRBJ1-5	NA	NA
CASSIEGTENYGYTF	TGTGCCAGTAGTATAGAGGGGACAGAAAACTATGGCTACACCTTC	TRBV19	TRBJ1-2	NA	TRBD1
CASSRGQGKYGYTF	TGTGCCAGCAGCCGCGGACAGGGAAAGTATGGCTACACCTTC	TRBV9	TRBJ1-2	NA	TRBD1
CASRGQGQPQHF	TGTGCCAGCAGGGGGCAAGGTCAGCCCCAGCATTTT	TRBV27	TRBJ1-5	NA	NA
CASSARTGLSNQPQHF	TGTGCCAGCAGCGCCCGGACAGGGCTGAGCAATCAGCCCCAGCATTTT	TRBV7-2	TRBJ1-5	once	TRBD1
CASQFRGPTGTEAFF	TGTGCCAGTCAGTTCAGGGGCCCAACAGGCACTGAAGCTTTCTTT	TRBV7-2	TRBJ1-1	NA	NA
CASSIVPVQDYYGYTF	TGTGCCAGTAGTATAGTTCCTGTACAGGATTATTATGGCTACACCTTC	TRBV19	TRBJ1-2	NA	NA
CASSPWARNTEAFF	TGTGCCAGTAGTCCCTGGGCCCGGAACACTGAAGCTTTCTTT	TRBV19	TRBJ1-1	NA	NA
CASRATGQGAGQPQHF	TGTGCCAGTAGAGCGACGGGACAGGGGGCCGGTCAGCCCCAGCATTTT	TRBV19	TRBJ1-5	NA	TRBD1
CASSRQGEGNTIYF	TGTGCCAGCAGTCGACAGGGGGAGGGAAACACCATATATTTT	TRBV9	TRBJ1-3	NA	TRBD1
CSVEIYRGSPYGYTF	TGCAGCGTTGAAATATATCGGGGGTCACCCTATGGCTACACCTTC	TRBV29-1	TRBJ1-2	NA	NA
CATEPGLAGGRKNIQYF	TGTGCCACAGAACCGGGACTAGCGGGGGGGCGCAAAAACATTCAGTACTTC	TRBV10-3	TRBJ2-4	NA	TRBD2